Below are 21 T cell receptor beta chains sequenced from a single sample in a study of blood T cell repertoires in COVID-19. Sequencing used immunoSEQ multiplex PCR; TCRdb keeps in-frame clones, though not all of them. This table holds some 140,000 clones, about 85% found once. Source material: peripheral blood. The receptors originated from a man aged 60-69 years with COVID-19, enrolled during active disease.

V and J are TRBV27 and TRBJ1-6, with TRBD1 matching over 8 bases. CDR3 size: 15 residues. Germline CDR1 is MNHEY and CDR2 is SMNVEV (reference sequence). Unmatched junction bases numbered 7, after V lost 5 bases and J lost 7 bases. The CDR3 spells CASSQDRAGNSPLHF. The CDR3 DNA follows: TGTGCCAGCAGTCAGGACAGGGCAGGCAATTCACCCCTCCACTTT.

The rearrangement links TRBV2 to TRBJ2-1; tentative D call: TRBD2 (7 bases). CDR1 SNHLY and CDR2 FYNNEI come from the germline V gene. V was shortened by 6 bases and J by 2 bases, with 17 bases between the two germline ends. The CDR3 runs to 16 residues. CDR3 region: CASSPGGQGPYNEQFF. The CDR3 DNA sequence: TGTGCCAGCAGCCCCGGGGGGCAGGGGCCCTACAATGAGCAGTTCTTC.

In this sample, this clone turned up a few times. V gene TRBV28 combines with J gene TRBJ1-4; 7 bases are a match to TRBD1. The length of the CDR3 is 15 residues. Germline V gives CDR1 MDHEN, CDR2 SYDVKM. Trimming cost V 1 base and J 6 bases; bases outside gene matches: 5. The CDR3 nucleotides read TGTGCCAGCAGTTTATTGTCCAGGGGGTATGAAAAACTGTTTTTT. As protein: CASSLLSRGYEKLFF.

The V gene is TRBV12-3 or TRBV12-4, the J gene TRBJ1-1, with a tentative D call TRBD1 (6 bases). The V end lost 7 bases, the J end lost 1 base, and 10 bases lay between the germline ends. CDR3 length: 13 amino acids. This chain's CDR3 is CASILDRNTEAFF. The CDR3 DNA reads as TGTGCCAGCATCCTGGACAGGAACACTGAAGCTTTCTTT.

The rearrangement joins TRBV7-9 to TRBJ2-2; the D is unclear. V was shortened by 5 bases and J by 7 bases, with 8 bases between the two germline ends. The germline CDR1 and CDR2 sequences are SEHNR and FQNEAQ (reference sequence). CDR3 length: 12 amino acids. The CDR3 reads CASSPFGGELFF. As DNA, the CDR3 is TGTGCCAGCAGCCCCTTCGGCGGGGAGCTGTTTTTT.

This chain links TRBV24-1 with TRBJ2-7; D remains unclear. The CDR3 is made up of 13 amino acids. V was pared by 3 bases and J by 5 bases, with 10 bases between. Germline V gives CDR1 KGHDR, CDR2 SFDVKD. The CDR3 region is CATSDPPRDEQYF. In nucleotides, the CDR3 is TGTGCCACCAGTGATCCCCCCCGGGACGAGCAGTACTTC.

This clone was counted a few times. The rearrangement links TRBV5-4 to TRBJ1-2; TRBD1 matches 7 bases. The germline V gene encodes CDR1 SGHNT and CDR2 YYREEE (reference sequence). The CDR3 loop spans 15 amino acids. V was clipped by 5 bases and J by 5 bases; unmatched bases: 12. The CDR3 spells CASRANRGLGYGYTF. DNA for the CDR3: TGTGCCAGCAGGGCAAACAGGGGACTAGGGTATGGCTACACCTTC.

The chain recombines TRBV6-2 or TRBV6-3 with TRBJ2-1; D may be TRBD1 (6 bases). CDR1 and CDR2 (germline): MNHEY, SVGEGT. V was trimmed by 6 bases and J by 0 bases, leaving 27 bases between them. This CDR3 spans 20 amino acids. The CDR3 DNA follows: TGTGCCAGCAGCCTAAGGGGACGGGACAAGACGAAGAGCTCCTACAATGAGCAGTTCTTC. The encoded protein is CASSLRGRDKTKSSYNEQFF.

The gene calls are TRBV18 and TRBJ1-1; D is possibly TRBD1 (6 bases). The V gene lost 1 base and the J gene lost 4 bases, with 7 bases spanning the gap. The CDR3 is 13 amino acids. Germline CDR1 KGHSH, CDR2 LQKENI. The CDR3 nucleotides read TGTGCCAGCTCACCACTAGGGGGCACTGAAGCTTTCTTT. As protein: CASSPLGGTEAFF.

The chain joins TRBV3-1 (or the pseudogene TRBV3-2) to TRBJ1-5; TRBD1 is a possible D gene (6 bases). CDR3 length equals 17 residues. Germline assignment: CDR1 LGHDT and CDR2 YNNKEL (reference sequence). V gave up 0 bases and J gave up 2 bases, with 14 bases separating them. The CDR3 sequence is CASSQDPRGTGNQPQHF. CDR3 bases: TGTGCCAGCAGCCAAGACCCCAGGGGAACAGGCAATCAGCCCCAGCATTTT.

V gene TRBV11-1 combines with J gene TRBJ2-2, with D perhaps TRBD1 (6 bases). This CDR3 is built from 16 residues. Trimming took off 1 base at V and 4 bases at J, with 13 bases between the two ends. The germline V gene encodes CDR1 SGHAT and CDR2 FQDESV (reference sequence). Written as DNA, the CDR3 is TGTGCCAGCAGCTTAGGGGGCCAGGGGATCACCGGGGAGCTGTTTTTT. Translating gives CASSLGGQGITGELFF. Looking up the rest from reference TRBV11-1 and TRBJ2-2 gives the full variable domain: EAEVAQSPRYKITEKSQAVAFWCDPISGHATLYWYRQILGQGPELLVQFQDESVVDDSQLPKDRFSAERLKGVDSTLKIQPAELGDSAMYLCASSLGGQGITGELFFGEGSRLTVL.

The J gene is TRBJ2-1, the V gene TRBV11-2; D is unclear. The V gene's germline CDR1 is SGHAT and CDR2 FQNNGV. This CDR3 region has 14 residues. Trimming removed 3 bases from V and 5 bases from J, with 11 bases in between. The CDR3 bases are TGTGCCAGCAGCTTGGGCGTCGGAAACAATGAGCAGTTCTTC. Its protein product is CASSLGVGNNEQFF.

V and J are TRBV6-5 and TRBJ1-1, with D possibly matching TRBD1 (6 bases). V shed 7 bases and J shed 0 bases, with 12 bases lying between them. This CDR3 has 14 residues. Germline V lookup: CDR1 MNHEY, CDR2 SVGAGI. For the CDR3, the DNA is TGTGCCAGCATCCCTCGGACAGTGAACACTGAAGCTTTCTTT. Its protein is CASIPRTVNTEAFF.

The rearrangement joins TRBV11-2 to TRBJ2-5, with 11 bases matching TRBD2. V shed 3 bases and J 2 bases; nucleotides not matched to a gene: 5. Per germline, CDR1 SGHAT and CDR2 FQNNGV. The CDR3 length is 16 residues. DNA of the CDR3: TGTGCCAGCAGCTTGTGGGGGACTAGCGGACAAGAGACCCAGTACTTC. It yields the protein CASSLWGTSGQETQYF.

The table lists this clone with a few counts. In DNA, the CDR3 is TGTGCCAGCAGCGAAGGGCCTTTCCAGGGTGACTATGGCTACACCTTC. This codes for CASSEGPFQGDYGYTF. V is TRBV7-2 and J is TRBJ1-2; D perhaps matches TRBD1 (5 bases). Germline CDR1 SGHTA, CDR2 FQGNSA. Trimming stripped 5 bases from V and 3 bases from J, with 19 bases between. The CDR3 consists of 16 residues.

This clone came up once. The CDR3 spells CSVGGQGAFQPQHF. DNA for the CDR3: TGCAGCGTGGGGGGACAGGGGGCTTTCCAGCCCCAGCATTTT. The chain combines TRBV29-1 with TRBJ1-5; 12 nucleotides align to TRBD1. This CDR3 has 14 amino acids. CDR1 is SQVTM, CDR2 ANQGSEA, per germline. With 6 bases clipped from V and 7 bases from J, the junction kept 7 bases outside the gene matches.

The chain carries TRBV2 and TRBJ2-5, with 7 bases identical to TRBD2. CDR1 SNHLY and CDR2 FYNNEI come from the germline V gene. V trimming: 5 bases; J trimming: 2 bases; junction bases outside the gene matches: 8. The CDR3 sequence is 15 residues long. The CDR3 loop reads CASSRSGASQETQYF. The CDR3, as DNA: TGTGCCAGCAGTCGGAGCGGGGCCTCACAAGAGACCCAGTACTTC.

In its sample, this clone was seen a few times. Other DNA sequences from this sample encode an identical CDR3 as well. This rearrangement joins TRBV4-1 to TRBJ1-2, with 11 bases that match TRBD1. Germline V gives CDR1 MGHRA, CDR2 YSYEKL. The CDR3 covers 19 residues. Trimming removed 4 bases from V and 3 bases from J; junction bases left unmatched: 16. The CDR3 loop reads CASSLGRGTGGILDYGYTF. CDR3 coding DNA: TGCGCCAGCAGCCTGGGGCGGGGGACAGGGGGGATACTGGACTATGGCTACACCTTC.

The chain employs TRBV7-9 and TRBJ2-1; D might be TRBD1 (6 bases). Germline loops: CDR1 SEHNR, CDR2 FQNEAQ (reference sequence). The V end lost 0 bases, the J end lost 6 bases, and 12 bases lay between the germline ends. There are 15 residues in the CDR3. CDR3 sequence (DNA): TGTGCCAGCAGCTTAGCGCAGGGGAAGGTCAATGAGCAGTTCTTC. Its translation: CASSLAQGKVNEQFF.

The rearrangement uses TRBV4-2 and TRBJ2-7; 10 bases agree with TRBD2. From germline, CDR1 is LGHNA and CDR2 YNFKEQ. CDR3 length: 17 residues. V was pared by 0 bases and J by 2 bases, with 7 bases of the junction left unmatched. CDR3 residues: CASSQDLTSGSTYEQYF. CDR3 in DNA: TGTGCCAGCAGCCAAGACCTGACTAGCGGGTCAACCTACGAGCAGTACTTC.

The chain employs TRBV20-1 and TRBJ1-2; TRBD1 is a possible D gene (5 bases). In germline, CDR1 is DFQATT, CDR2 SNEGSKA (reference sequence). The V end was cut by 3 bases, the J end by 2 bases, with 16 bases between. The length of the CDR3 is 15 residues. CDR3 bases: TGCAGTGCTAGTGGTGGGGCAGGAGAGAACTATGGCTACACCTTC. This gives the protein CSASGGAGENYGYTF.